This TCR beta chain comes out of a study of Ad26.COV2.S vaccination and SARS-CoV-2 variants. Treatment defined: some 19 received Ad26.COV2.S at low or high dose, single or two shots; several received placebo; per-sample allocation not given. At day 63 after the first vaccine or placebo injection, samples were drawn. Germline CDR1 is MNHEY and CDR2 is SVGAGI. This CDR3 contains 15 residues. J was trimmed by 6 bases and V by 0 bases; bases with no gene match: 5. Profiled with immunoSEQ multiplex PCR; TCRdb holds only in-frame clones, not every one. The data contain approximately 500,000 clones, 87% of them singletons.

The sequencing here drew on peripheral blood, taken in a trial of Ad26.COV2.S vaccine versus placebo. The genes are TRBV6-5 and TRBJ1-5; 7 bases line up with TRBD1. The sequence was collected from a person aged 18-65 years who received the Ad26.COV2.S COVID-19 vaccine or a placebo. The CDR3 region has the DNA TGTGCCAGCAGTTACTCGGGGACAGTCGGTCAGCCCCAGCATTTT. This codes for CASSYSGTVGQPQHF.